The TCR beta chain under discussion was sequenced for a study of blood T cell repertoires in COVID-19. V lost 3 bases and J 1 base, leaving 6 bases between the germline ends. The CDR3 spans 13 residues. TCRdb keeps only in-frame clones here, not all; method: immunoSEQ multiplex PCR. The sample contains roughly 700,000 clones, 85% to 90% of which appear only once. The origin of this receptor is a woman aged 18-29 years with acute or convalescent COVID-19. Input material: peripheral blood. The chain has TRBV12-3 or TRBV12-4 and TRBJ1-1; no reliable D call. CDR3 protein: CASSFFKNTEAFF. The DNA for the CDR3 is TGTGCCAGCAGTTTTTTTAAGAACACTGAAGCTTTCTTT.